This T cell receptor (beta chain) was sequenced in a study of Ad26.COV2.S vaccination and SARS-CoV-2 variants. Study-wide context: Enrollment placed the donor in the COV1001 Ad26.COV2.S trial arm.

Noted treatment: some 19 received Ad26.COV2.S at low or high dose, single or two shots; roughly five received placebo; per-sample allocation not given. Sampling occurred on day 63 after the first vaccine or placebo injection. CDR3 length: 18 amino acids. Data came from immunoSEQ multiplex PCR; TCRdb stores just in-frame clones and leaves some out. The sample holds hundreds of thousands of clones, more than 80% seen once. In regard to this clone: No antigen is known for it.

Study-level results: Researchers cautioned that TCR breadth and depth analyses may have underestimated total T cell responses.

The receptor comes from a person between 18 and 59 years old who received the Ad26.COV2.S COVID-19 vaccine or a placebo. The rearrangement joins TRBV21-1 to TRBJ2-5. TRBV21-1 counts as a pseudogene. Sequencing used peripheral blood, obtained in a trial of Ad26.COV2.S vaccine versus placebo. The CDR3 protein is CASSKWAGTRSGAETQYF. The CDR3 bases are TGTGCCAGCAGCAAATGGGCCGGTACTAGATCGGGGGCAGAGACCCAGTACTTC.